The next 30 T cell receptor beta chains were all read from a single sample in a study of shared clonotypes between healthy human individuals. Produced via immunoSEQ multiplex PCR; TCRdb's table is partial and in-frame only. The sample has 1.5 million to 2.5 million clones; approximately 95% are singletons. CD45RO negativity and positive selection for CCR7 defined naive CD8 cells, a population that excluded terminally differentiated effector memory CD45RA+ cells. The sample was naive CD8+ T cells sorted from blood. The receptors here all came from a man aged 18 to 29 in good health.

The genes are TRBV5-6 and TRBJ2-2; a possible D gene is TRBD2 (5 bases). The V and J ends lost 4 bases and 3 bases respectively, with 13 bases between them. The germline V gene has CDR1 SGHDT and CDR2 YYEEEE. The CDR3 spans 15 residues. The CDR3 sequence: CASSRGYTYTGELFF. CDR3 coding DNA: TGTGCCAGCAGCCGCGGGTACACTTACACCGGGGAGCTGTTTTTT.

The table lists this clone with a count of one. This sequence joins TRBV6-5 and TRBJ1-2, with a tentative D call TRBD1 (5 bases). The CDR3 contains 11 residues. Germline V gene data show CDR1 as MNHEY and CDR2 as SVGAGI. The V end was cut by 7 bases, the J end by 7 bases, with 10 bases between. The CDR3 bases are TGTGCCAGCAAGGGCGGGACTGGCTACACCTTC. As protein: CASKGGTGYTF.

This chain connects TRBV7-9 to TRBJ2-7; D gene uncertain. In germline, CDR1 is SEHNR, CDR2 FQNEAQ (reference sequence). V lost 5 bases and J lost 4, with 9 bases in between. CDR3 length: 12 amino acids. The CDR3 loop reads CASSADVYEQYF. The CDR3 region has the DNA TGTGCCAGCAGCGCAGATGTTTACGAGCAGTACTTC.

Concerning this clone: Other DNA sequences in this sample translate to the same CDR3. This chain uses TRBV28 with TRBJ2-7; the D gene is possibly TRBD2 (6 bases). Germline CDR1 is MDHEN and CDR2 is SYDVKM. This CDR3 comprises 12 residues. V gave up 5 bases and J gave up 6 bases, with 11 bases separating them. CDR3 nucleotide sequence: TGTGCCAGCAGTCTGCGGGGAGGCGAGCAGTACTTC. This gives the protein CASSLRGGEQYF.

The V gene is TRBV5-6, the J gene TRBJ2-3; D not resolved. Germline CDR1 SGHDT, CDR2 YYEEEE. With 4 bases removed from V and 0 bases from J, the gap between germline ends came to 6 bases. The CDR3 totals 13 residues. CDR3 protein: CASSPTSTDTQYF. CDR3 bases: TGTGCCAGCAGCCCTACTAGCACAGATACGCAGTATTTT.

The CDR3 here is CASSRGLAGYNEQFF. For the CDR3, the DNA is TGTGCCAGTAGTAGGGGACTAGCGGGGTACAATGAGCAGTTCTTC. The chain joins TRBV19 to TRBJ2-1; TRBD2 matches at 13 bases. There are 15 residues in the CDR3. J lost 4 bases, V lost 4 bases, and 1 base had no gene match. Germline CDR1 LNHDA, CDR2 SQIVND (reference sequence).

Here the CDR3 DNA reads TGTGCCAGCAGTTTACGGGGGTCCGTCAATGAGCAGTTCTTC. This sequence encodes CASSLRGSVNEQFF. The rearrangement joins TRBV27 to TRBJ2-1; weak D call: TRBD2 (6 bases). The length of the CDR3 is 14 residues. Trimming removed 2 bases from V and 6 bases from J, with 11 bases in between. From germline, CDR1 is MNHEY and CDR2 SMNVEV (reference sequence).

The chain is built from TRBV7-9 and TRBJ2-1; TRBD2 matches 10 bases. Germline V gives CDR1 SEHNR, CDR2 FQNEAQ (reference sequence). The CDR3 is made up of 16 amino acids. V trimming: 5 bases; J trimming: 4 bases; junction bases outside the gene matches: 8. As DNA, the CDR3 is TGTGCCAGCAGCCCGCCGATAGCGGGGGGATACAATGAGCAGTTCTTC. Translated: CASSPPIAGGYNEQFF. Variable domain in full (rest from reference TRBV7-9 and TRBJ2-1): DTGVSQNPRHKITKRGQNVTFRCDPISEHNRLYWYRQTLGQGPEFLTYFQNEAQLEKSRLLSDRFSAERPKGSFSTLEIQRTEQGDSAMYLCASSPPIAGGYNEQFFGPGTRLTVL.

CDR3 nucleotide sequence: TGCGCCAGCAGTGAGTCGAGAACTCACGGGCTCGCTGAAGCTTTCTTT. The encoded protein is CASSESRTHGLAEAFF. The rearrangement joins TRBV10-1 to TRBJ1-1, with D uncertain. The CDR3 sequence is 16 residues long. The germline CDR1 and CDR2 sequences are WNHNN and SYGVQD (reference sequence). V shed 0 bases and J shed 6 bases, with 17 bases lying between them.

The V gene is TRBV10-3, the J gene TRBJ2-2, with 7 nucleotides matching TRBD1. V lost 3 bases and J lost 5; bases outside the gene matches: 3. Germline CDR1 reads ENHRY; CDR2 reads SYGVKD. CDR3 length: 14 amino acids. The CDR3 reads CAISEGQETGELFF. DNA for the CDR3: TGTGCCATCAGTGAAGGACAGGAGACCGGGGAGCTGTTTTTT.

This clone was detected only once. The chain is built from TRBV6-5 and TRBJ2-5, with D perhaps matching TRBD2 (6 bases). V lost 1 base and J 4 bases, leaving 10 bases between the germline ends. Germline CDR1 is MNHEY and CDR2 is SVGAGI. The CDR3 spans 14 residues. CDR3: CASSYLLGGETQYF. The CDR3 nucleotides are TGTGCCAGCAGTTACTTACTGGGGGGAGAGACCCAGTACTTC.

The chain links TRBV19 to TRBJ1-1; weak D call: TRBD1 (5 bases). Trimming stripped 6 bases from V and 6 bases from J, with 11 bases between. CDR1 LNHDA and CDR2 SQIVND come from the germline V gene (reference sequence). The CDR3 extends over 12 amino acids. The CDR3 loop is CASSPPGPEAFF. CDR3 DNA: TGTGCCAGTAGCCCTCCAGGGCCTGAAGCTTTCTTT.

This rearrangement joins TRBV7-9 to TRBJ1-1, with 7 bases aligning to TRBD1. Germline assignment: CDR1 SEHNR and CDR2 FQNEAQ (reference sequence). The CDR3 has 13 amino acids. Trimming at V came to 6 bases and at J to 3 bases, leaving 4 bases not matched to a gene. CDR3 sequence reads: CASSPGQDTEAFF. In DNA form, the CDR3 reads TGTGCCAGCAGTCCCGGACAGGACACTGAAGCTTTCTTT.

The chain recombines TRBV5-1 with TRBJ2-7; 11 bases match TRBD1. The germline CDR1 and CDR2 sequences are SGHRS and YFSETQ. CDR3 size: 15 residues. J lost 5 bases, V lost 4 bases, and 8 bases had no gene match. The CDR3 region is CASSGGQGATHEQYF. The CDR3 DNA is TGCGCCAGCAGCGGTGGACAGGGGGCGACCCACGAGCAGTACTTC.

V gene TRBV6-5 combines with J gene TRBJ1-1; D is unresolved. The CDR3 is made up of 14 amino acids. Germline lookup yields CDR1 MNHEY and CDR2 SVGAGI. The germline V and J ends were trimmed by 6 bases and 6 bases, with 17 bases remaining between them. The DNA for the CDR3 is TGTGCCAGCAGGCCCCAAGGAGGAGTCGCTGAAGCTTTCTTT. It yields the protein CASRPQGGVAEAFF.

Concerning this clone: This CDR3 is also generated by other DNA sequences in the sample. The J gene is TRBJ1-2, the V gene TRBV6-6; D gene uncertain. Germline loops: CDR1 MNHNY, CDR2 SVGAGI (reference sequence). V shed 3 bases and J shed 5 bases, with 4 bases lying between them. CDR3 size: 11 residues. The CDR3 sequence is CASSYVYGYTF. The CDR3 DNA sequence: TGTGCCAGCAGTTATGTATATGGCTACACCTTC.

The V and J genes are TRBV9 and TRBJ2-1; possibly TRBD2 for D (6 bases). The CDR3 loop spans 12 amino acids. Trimming removed 3 bases from V and 9 bases from J, with 10 bases in between. Germline CDR1 and CDR2: SGDLS and YYNGEE. The CDR3: CASSAVGGEQFF. The CDR3 DNA reads as TGTGCCAGCAGCGCCGTGGGGGGTGAGCAGTTCTTC.

The chain carries TRBV4-1 and TRBJ1-4, with D tentatively TRBD1 (5 bases). In germline, CDR1 is MGHRA, CDR2 YSYEKL. The CDR3 has 15 residues. Trimming left V 3 bases short and J 8 bases short, with 16 bases between. The CDR3 loop is CASSQVTVIREKLFF. CDR3 nucleotide sequence: TGCGCCAGCAGCCAGGTGACAGTGATTAGAGAAAAACTGTTTTTT.

For this clone: Additional DNA sequences in this sample encode the identical CDR3. The rearrangement joins TRBV28 to TRBJ2-7; D could derive from TRBD1 or TRBD2 (5 bases each). V lost 3 bases to trimming and J lost 4 bases, with 13 bases between them. From germline, CDR1 is MDHEN and CDR2 SYDVKM. The CDR3 is 14 residues long. The CDR3 is CASSLRGSAYEQYF. The CDR3 DNA sequence: TGTGCCAGCAGTTTGAGGGGATCGGCTTACGAGCAGTACTTC.

The chain has TRBV6-5 and TRBJ1-1; D uncertain. Germline V lookup: CDR1 MNHEY, CDR2 SVGAGI. The CDR3 is made up of 14 amino acids. The ends were cut back, 5 bases at V and 5 bases at J, with 15 bases in the middle. This chain's CDR3 is CASSLHNGGTEAFF. For the CDR3, the DNA is TGTGCCAGCAGTCTTCACAATGGTGGGACTGAAGCTTTCTTT.

The chain links TRBV19 to TRBJ2-7, with 10 positions matching TRBD1. The CDR3 length is 14 residues. Losses at the gene ends were 3 bases for V and 7 bases for J; bases not matched to a gene: 6. Germline V gene lookup returns CDR1 LNHDA and CDR2 SQIVND (reference sequence). The CDR3 protein is CASSIGTGVREQYF. The CDR3 DNA is TGTGCCAGTAGTATCGGGACAGGGGTTCGGGAGCAGTACTTC.

In DNA form, the CDR3 reads TGTGCCAGCACTCCCCTCGGCCCCGACAGGGAGAATCAGCCCCAGCATTTT. Amino acids: CASTPLGPDRENQPQHF. This sequence joins TRBV28 and TRBJ1-5; 7 positions agree with TRBD1. The V gene's germline CDR1 is MDHEN and CDR2 SYDVKM. The CDR3 sequence is 17 residues long. V gave up 7 bases and J gave up 4 bases; unmatched junction bases: 16. The whole variable domain, remainder taken from reference TRBV28 and TRBJ1-5, is DVKVTQSSRYLVKRTGEKVFLECVQDMDHENMFWYRQDPGLGLRLIYFSYDVKMKEKGDIPEGYSVSREKKERFSLILESASTNQTSMYLCASTPLGPDRENQPQHFGDGTRLSIL.

A word on this clone: This specimen includes other DNA sequences encoding the same CDR3. This chain connects TRBV19 to TRBJ1-5, with 7 bases lining up with TRBD1. J gave up 4 bases and V 3 bases, and 3 bases lay outside the gene matches. Germline CDR1 LNHDA, CDR2 SQIVND (reference sequence). CDR3 length: 14 residues. The CDR3 loop is CASSIRDSNQPQHF. The CDR3 DNA reads TGTGCCAGTAGTATCCGGGACAGTAATCAGCCCCAGCATTTT.

This sequence joins TRBV28 and TRBJ2-2; TRBD1 matches at 7 bases. This CDR3 region has 14 residues. The germline V gene encodes CDR1 MDHEN and CDR2 SYDVKM. The J segment lost 7 bases and the V segment lost 6 bases, leaving 8 bases of the junction unmatched. CDR3 region: CASSPDRVGGELFF. The CDR3 DNA is TGTGCCAGCAGCCCCGACAGGGTAGGCGGGGAGCTGTTTTTT.

This chain links TRBV28 with TRBJ1-4; possible D gene TRBD1, 5 bases. Germline CDR1 MDHEN, CDR2 SYDVKM. Trimming cost V 3 bases and J 5 bases, with 13 bases left between them. The CDR3 has 15 residues. The CDR3 reads CASSFTTVANEKLFF. The CDR3 DNA follows: TGTGCCAGCAGTTTTACGACAGTGGCGAATGAAAAACTGTTTTTT.

The chain recombines TRBV30 with TRBJ2-7, with D possibly being TRBD1 (6 bases). Germline V gives CDR1 GTSNPN, CDR2 SVGIG (reference sequence). The CDR3 totals 14 residues. V was shortened by 0 bases and J by 8 bases, with 17 bases between the two germline ends. The CDR3 sequence: CAWSVAWAGDKQYF. DNA of the CDR3: TGTGCCTGGAGTGTTGCTTGGGCAGGGGACAAGCAGTACTTC.

The chain carries TRBV30 and TRBJ2-7, with D perhaps TRBD1 (5 bases). The V end was cut by 2 bases, the J end by 7 bases, with 12 bases between. The CDR3 is made up of 12 amino acids. Germline CDR1 is GTSNPN and CDR2 is SVGIG (reference sequence). Here the CDR3 DNA reads TGTGCCTGGAGTCTAGGGGTCACAGAGCAGTACTTC. Translated: CAWSLGVTEQYF. Using reference TRBV30 and TRBJ2-7 for the parts outside the CDR3, the full variable domain is SQTIHQWPATLVQPVGSPLSLECTVEGTSNPNLYWYRQAAGRGLQLLFYSVGIGQISSEVPQNLSASRPQDRQFILSSKKLLLSDSGFYLCAWSLGVTEQYFGPGTRLTVT.

The V call is TRBV5-7, the J call TRBJ2-3; 12 positions agree with TRBD2. Being an ORF, TRBV5-7 has a function that is uncertain. This CDR3 region has 15 residues. Unmatched junction bases numbered 5, after V lost 4 bases and J lost 5 bases. CDR3 residues: CASSTGLAGRDTQYF. For the CDR3, the DNA is TGTGCCAGCAGCACCGGACTAGCGGGAAGAGATACGCAGTATTTT.

This clone was recorded only once. The chain uses TRBV5-1 and TRBJ2-2; D possibly corresponds to TRBD2 (7 bases). This CDR3 is 15 amino acids long. V shed 3 bases and J shed 3 bases, with 12 bases lying between them. Looked up from germline, CDR1 is SGHRS and CDR2 is YFSETQ. CDR3 protein: CASSSPGGDTGELFF. In DNA, the CDR3 is TGCGCCAGCAGCTCTCCGGGGGGCGACACCGGGGAGCTGTTTTTT. The full variable domain, with the rest looked up from reference TRBV5-1 and TRBJ2-2, is KAGVTQTPRYLIKTRGQQVTLSCSPISGHRSVSWYQQTPGQGLQFLFEYFSETQRNKGNFPGRFSGRQFSNSRSEMNVSTLELGDSALYLCASSSPGGDTGELFFGEGSRLTVL.

This clone showed up just a few times. The rearrangement joins TRBV4-1 to TRBJ2-7; no definite D call. This CDR3 is 11 amino acids long. Germline CDR1 reads MGHRA; CDR2 reads YSYEKL. V was shortened by 1 base and J by 9 bases, with 7 bases between the two germline ends. The CDR3 reads CASSQGFVQYF. The CDR3 bases are TGCGCCAGCAGCCAAGGATTTGTGCAGTACTTC.